This is a list of T cell receptor beta chains from one sample in a study of shared clonotypes between healthy human individuals. The method was immunoSEQ multiplex PCR; TCRdb's version includes in-frame clones alone and lacks a portion of them. Seen here are about 1.1 million clones, about 80% observed once, and the top ten hold about 0.89%. Sequencing was done on a sample of memory CD4+ T cells from PBMCs. The source is a man aged 18 to 30 in good health. Some clones in this sample may be carry-over from other donors' samples. CDR3s include the opening cysteine and the closing phenylalanine or tryptophan. Fields, in order: clone size, V gene, J gene, D gene, CDR3 protein, CDR3 DNA. A D gene is named only where the DNA matches it firmly. Clone size, where shown, is once, few, many, or a class for clones that have expanded.

-	TRBV5-1	TRBJ2-7	TRBD2	CASSSRPGLAGARVYEQYF	TGCGCCAGCAGCTCCAGACCGGGACTAGCTGGCGCACGGGTCTACGAGCAGTACTTC
-	TRBV11-3	TRBJ1-3	TRBD1	CASSLRQGTTIYF	TGTGCCAGCAGCCTCAGACAGGGAACGACCATATATTTT
-	TRBV5-1	TRBJ2-1	-	CASSLVAEEQFF	TGCGCCAGCAGCTTGGTGGCGGAAGAGCAGTTCTTC
-	TRBV7-3	TRBJ2-1	TRBD2	CASSLLAGWNEQFF	TGTGCCAGCAGCTTACTAGCGGGGTGGAATGAGCAGTTCTTC
-	TRBV30	TRBJ2-5	TRBD1	CAWALGQGETQYF	TGTGCCTGGGCCCTGGGACAGGGAGAGACCCAGTACTTC
-	TRBV10-3	TRBJ1-5	-	CAISGGVEGQPQHF	TGTGCCATCAGCGGGGGCGTGGAGGGTCAGCCCCAGCATTTT
-	TRBV9	TRBJ1-2	TRBD1	CASSVRQGNYGYTF	TGTGCCAGCAGCGTACGACAGGGGAACTATGGCTACACCTTC
-	TRBV12-5	TRBJ2-2	-	CASGLVLGRTNTGELFF	TGTGCTAGTGGTTTGGTATTAGGAAGGACGAACACCGGGGAGCTGTTTTTT
-	TRBV10-3	TRBJ2-1	TRBD2	CATYHPGLAEHNEQFF	TGTGCCACCTATCACCCGGGACTAGCGGAGCACAATGAGCAGTTCTTC
-	TRBV5-1	TRBJ1-1	TRBD1	CASSLDPGGSTEAFF	TGCGCCAGCAGCTTGGATCCAGGGGGGTCGACTGAAGCTTTCTTT
-	TRBV4-1	TRBJ2-1	TRBD2	CASGESSGRGEQFF	TGCGCCAGCGGGGAATCTAGCGGGAGGGGTGAGCAGTTCTTC
-	TRBV6-5	TRBJ2-7	-	CASSWSRNRASYEQYF	TGTGCCAGCAGTTGGAGTCGTAACAGGGCATCCTACGAGCAGTACTTC
-	TRBV5-1	TRBJ2-1	TRBD2	CASRAGDNNEQFF	TGCGCCAGCAGGGCGGGGGATAACAATGAGCAGTTCTTC
few	TRBV5-4	TRBJ2-1	-	CASNPSDAYNEQFF	TGTGCCAGCAACCCCTCTGACGCCTACAATGAGCAGTTCTTC
few	TRBV7-8	TRBJ2-7	TRBD2	CASSLEAGAYEQYF	TGTGCCAGCAGCTTGGAAGCGGGAGCCTACGAGCAGTACTTC
-	TRBV11-1	TRBJ2-3	TRBD2	CASSSDSRYGAGVTDTQYF	TGTGCCAGCAGCTCAGACTCTAGATATGGAGCGGGAGTTACAGATACGCAGTATTTT
few	TRBV7-9	TRBJ2-2	-	CASSRDKTGELFF	TGTGCCAGCAGCAGAGACAAAACCGGGGAGCTGTTTTTT
-	TRBV21-1	TRBJ1-5	-	CATLRRQPQHF	TGTGCCACCTTACGACGGCAGCCCCAGCATTTT
-	TRBV6-1	TRBJ2-7	-	CASSEAGYEQYF	TGTGCCAGCAGTGAAGCAGGGTACGAGCAGTACTTC
once	TRBV19	TRBJ1-5	-	CASSIDRRARNQPQHF	TGTGCCAGTAGTATAGATCGTCGGGCCCGCAATCAGCCCCAGCATTTT
-	TRBV7-9	TRBJ2-7	-	CASSLTLLDEQYF	TGTGCCAGCAGCTTAACCCTCCTAGACGAGCAGTACTTC
-	TRBV7-9	TRBJ1-4	TRBD1	CASSPRGQGLLRGEKLFF	TGTGCCAGCAGCCCCCGGGGACAGGGGCTCCTCAGAGGGGAAAAACTGTTTTTT
-	TRBV5-1	TRBJ1-3	-	CASSYGQGGDTIYF	TGCGCCAGCAGCTACGGACAAGGAGGGGACACCATATATTTT
-	TRBV6-5	TRBJ1-1	-	CASSYRGGSNTEAFF	TGTGCCAGCAGTTACCGAGGGGGGAGCAACACTGAAGCTTTCTTT
-	TRBV5-1	TRBJ2-3	TRBD2	CASSPNLSGASTDTQYF	TGCGCCAGCAGCCCTAATCTTAGCGGGGCCAGCACAGATACGCAGTATTTT
-	TRBV6-1	TRBJ1-2	TRBD1	CASRLAGTGGDTF	TGTGCCAGCCGCCTAGCAGGGACAGGGGGAGACACCTTC
-	TRBV30	TRBJ1-1	-	CAWSRLDTEAFF	TGTGCCTGGAGTCGTCTAGACACTGAAGCTTTCTTT
-	TRBV28	TRBJ2-5	-	CASAALGRVETQYF	TGTGCCAGCGCCGCGTTGGGTAGGGTAGAGACCCAGTACTTC
once	TRBV27	TRBJ1-2	TRBD1	CASRGTGELYTF	TGTGCCAGCCGCGGGACAGGGGAATTATACACCTTC
once	TRBV5-4	TRBJ1-2	-	CASSPPWGDHGYTF	TGTGCCAGCAGCCCCCCCTGGGGGGACCATGGCTACACCTTC
-	TRBV30	TRBJ1-2	-	CAGGGGWGRLPKYGYTF	TGTGCGGGAGGTGGAGGATGGGGCCGCTTGCCGAAATATGGCTACACCTTC
-	TRBV19	TRBJ2-1	TRBD1	CASSRQGAGNEQFF	TGTGCCAGTAGTCGCCAGGGGGCCGGGAATGAGCAGTTCTTC
few	TRBV2	TRBJ1-1	TRBD1	CASGQGNTEAFF	TGTGCCAGCGGACAGGGAAACACTGAAGCTTTCTTT
-	TRBV7-9	TRBJ1-3	-	CASSQIRPRSGNTIYF	TGTGCCAGCAGCCAAATACGGCCTCGCTCTGGAAACACCATATATTTT
-	TRBV10-2	TRBJ1-1	-	CASFREPRWDTEAFF	TGCGCCAGTTTCCGGGAACCAAGGTGGGACACTGAAGCTTTCTTT
-	TRBV28	TRBJ1-2	TRBD1	CASEGTANYGYTF	TGTGCCAGTGAAGGGACAGCCAACTATGGCTACACCTTC
-	TRBV5-6	TRBJ1-4	-	CASSLAKGVFNEKLFF	TGTGCCAGCAGCTTGGCCAAAGGGGTCTTTAATGAAAAACTGTTTTTT
few	TRBV29-1	TRBJ1-1	TRBD1	CSVPGTGNTEAFF	TGCAGCGTGCCCGGGACAGGGAACACTGAAGCTTTCTTT
few	TRBV27	TRBJ2-1	TRBD2	CASRDLGLAGVREQFF	TGTGCCAGCAGAGACCTCGGACTAGCGGGAGTCAGAGAGCAGTTCTTC
-	TRBV5-1	TRBJ1-4	-	CASSSRPGGTNEKLFF	TGCGCCAGCAGCTCACGGCCCGGCGGGACTAATGAAAAACTGTTTTTT
-	TRBV5-1	TRBJ1-1	-	CASSFPYGNTEAFF	TGCGCCAGCAGCTTCCCGTATGGGAACACTGAAGCTTTCTTT
-	TRBV2	TRBJ1-1	-	CASSEAPRLNTEAFF	TGTGCCAGCAGTGAAGCGCCCCGATTGAACACTGAAGCTTTCTTT
once	TRBV5-6	TRBJ2-4	-	CASSHGTPPGGWYF	TGTGCCAGCAGCCACGGGACACCACCCGGGGGGTGGTACTTC
-	TRBV4-1	TRBJ2-7	-	CASSQVTGSYEQYF	TGCGCCAGCAGCCAAGTCACAGGGAGTTACGAGCAGTACTTC
-	TRBV5-1	TRBJ2-1	-	CASSSSEGSYNEQFF	TGCGCCAGCAGCTCCTCCGAGGGCTCCTACAATGAGCAGTTCTTC
-	TRBV5-5	TRBJ2-7	TRBD2	CASSLAGGPYEQYF	TGTGCCAGCAGCTTGGCGGGAGGGCCGTACGAGCAGTACTTC
-	TRBV6-6	TRBJ2-7	TRBD1	CASRAHRGQNEQYF	TGTGCCAGCAGGGCCCACAGGGGGCAGAACGAGCAGTACTTC
-	TRBV28	TRBJ1-4	-	CASSLLSDEKLFF	TGTGCCAGCAGTTTACTGTCAGATGAAAAACTGTTTTTT
-	TRBV29-1	TRBJ2-1	TRBD2	CSVTSGSSYNEQFF	TGCAGCGTTACTAGCGGGAGCTCCTACAATGAGCAGTTCTTC
-	TRBV6-6	TRBJ2-1	-	CASSYESASYNEQFF	TGTGCCAGCAGTTATGAAAGCGCCTCCTACAATGAGCAGTTCTTC
-	TRBV4-3	TRBJ1-2	-	CASSQGEGRGGGYTF	TGCGCCAGCAGCCAAGGAGAGGGCAGGGGTGGTGGCTACACCTTC
-	TRBV15	TRBJ1-5	-	CATSKTGGNNQPQHF	TGTGCCACCAGCAAAACGGGGGGAAACAATCAGCCCCAGCATTTT
-	TRBV27	TRBJ2-7	TRBD2	CASSPLGSGRAGEQYF	TGTGCCAGCAGTCCCCTTGGGAGCGGGAGGGCCGGCGAGCAGTACTTC